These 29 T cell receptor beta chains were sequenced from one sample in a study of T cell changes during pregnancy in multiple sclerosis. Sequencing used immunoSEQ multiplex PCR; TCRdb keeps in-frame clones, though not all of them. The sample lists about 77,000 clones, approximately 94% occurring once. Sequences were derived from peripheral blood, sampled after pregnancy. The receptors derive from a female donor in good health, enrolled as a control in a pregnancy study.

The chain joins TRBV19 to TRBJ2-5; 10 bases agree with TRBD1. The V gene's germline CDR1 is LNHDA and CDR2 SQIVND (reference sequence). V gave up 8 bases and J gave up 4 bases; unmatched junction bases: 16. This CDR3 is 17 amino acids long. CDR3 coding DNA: TGTGCCAGTGCCCGGGGTTACGCTGGGACAGGGGCAGAGACCCAGTACTTC. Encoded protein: CASARGYAGTGAETQYF.

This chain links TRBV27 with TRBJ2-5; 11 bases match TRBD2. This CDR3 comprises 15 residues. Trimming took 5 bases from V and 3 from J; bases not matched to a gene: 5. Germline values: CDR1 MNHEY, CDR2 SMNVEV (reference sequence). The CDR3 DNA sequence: TGTGCCAGCAGTCCCATAGCGGGGGGGGAAGAGACCCAGTACTTC. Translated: CASSPIAGGEETQYF.

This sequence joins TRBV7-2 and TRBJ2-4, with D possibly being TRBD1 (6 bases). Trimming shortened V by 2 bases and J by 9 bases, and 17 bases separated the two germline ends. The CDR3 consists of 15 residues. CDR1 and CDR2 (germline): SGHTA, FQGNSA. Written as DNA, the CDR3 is TGTGCCAGCAGCTTAAGTGGGACAAAGGTAGCCATTCAGTACTTC. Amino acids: CASSLSGTKVAIQYF.

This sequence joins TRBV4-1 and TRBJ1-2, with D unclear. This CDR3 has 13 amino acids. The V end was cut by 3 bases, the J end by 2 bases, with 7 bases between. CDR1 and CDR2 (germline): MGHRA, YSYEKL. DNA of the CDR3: TGCGCCAGCAGCCATACGGGGAACTATGGCTACACCTTC. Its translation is CASSHTGNYGYTF.

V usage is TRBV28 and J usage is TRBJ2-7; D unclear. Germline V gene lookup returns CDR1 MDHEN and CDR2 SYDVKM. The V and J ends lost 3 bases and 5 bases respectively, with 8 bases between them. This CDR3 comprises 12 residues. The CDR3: CASSFLSDEQYF. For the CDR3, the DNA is TGTGCCAGCAGTTTCCTTAGTGACGAGCAGTACTTC. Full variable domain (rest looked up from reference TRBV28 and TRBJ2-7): DVKVTQSSRYLVKRTGEKVFLECVQDMDHENMFWYRQDPGLGLRLIYFSYDVKMKEKGDIPEGYSVSREKKERFSLILESASTNQTSMYLCASSFLSDEQYFGPGTRLTVT.

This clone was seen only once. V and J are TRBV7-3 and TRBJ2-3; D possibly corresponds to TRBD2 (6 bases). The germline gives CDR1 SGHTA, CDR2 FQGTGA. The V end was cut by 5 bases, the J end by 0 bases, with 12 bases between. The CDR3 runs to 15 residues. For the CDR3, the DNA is TGTGCCAGCAGCCCGAAGCGGGCTAGCACAGATACGCAGTATTTT. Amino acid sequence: CASSPKRASTDTQYF.

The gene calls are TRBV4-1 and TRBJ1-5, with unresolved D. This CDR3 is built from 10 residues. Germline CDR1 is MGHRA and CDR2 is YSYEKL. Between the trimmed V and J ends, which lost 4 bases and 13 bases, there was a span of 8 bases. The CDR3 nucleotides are TGCGCCAGCAGCCCACGGGGTCAGCATTTT. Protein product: CASSPRGQHF.

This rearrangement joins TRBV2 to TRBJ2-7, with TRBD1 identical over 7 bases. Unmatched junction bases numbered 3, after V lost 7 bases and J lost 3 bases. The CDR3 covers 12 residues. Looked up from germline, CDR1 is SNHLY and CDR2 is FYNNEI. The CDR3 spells CASIRGRYEQYF. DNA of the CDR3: TGTGCCAGCATTAGGGGGCGCTACGAGCAGTACTTC.

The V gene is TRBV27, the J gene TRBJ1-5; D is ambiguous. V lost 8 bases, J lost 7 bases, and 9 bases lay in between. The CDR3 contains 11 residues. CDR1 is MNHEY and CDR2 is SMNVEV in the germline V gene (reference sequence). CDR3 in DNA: TGTGCCAGCTCGGGTATGCAGCCCCAGCATTTT. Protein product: CASSGMQPQHF.

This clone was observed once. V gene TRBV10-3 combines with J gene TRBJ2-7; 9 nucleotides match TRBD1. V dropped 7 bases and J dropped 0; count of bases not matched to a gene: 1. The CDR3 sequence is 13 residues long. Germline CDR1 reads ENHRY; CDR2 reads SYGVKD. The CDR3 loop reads CAIKGQGSYEQYF. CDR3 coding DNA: TGTGCCATCAAGGGACAGGGCTCCTACGAGCAGTACTTC.

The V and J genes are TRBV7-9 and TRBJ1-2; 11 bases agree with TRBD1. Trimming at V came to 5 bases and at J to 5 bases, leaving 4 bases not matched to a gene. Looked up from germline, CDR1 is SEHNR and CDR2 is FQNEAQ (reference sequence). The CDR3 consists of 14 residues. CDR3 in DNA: TGTGCCAGCAGCCGGACAGGGGGCTTATATGGCTACACCTTC. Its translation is CASSRTGGLYGYTF.

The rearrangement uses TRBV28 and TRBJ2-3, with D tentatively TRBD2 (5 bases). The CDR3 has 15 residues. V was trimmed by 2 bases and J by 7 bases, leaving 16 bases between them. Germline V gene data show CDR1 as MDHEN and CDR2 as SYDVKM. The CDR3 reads CASSLGTRSGYTQYF. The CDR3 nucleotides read TGTGCCAGCAGTTTAGGCACAAGAAGCGGTTATACGCAGTATTTT.

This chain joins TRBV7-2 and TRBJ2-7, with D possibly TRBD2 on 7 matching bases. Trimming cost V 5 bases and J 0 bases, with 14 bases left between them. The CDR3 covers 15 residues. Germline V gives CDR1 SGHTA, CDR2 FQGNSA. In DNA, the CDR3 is TGTGCCAGCAGCCGTCCAAGGGGGGGCTCCTACGAGCAGTACTTC. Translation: CASSRPRGGSYEQYF.

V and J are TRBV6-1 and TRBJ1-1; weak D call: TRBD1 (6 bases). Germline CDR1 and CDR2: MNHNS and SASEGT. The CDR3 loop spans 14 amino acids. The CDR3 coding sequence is TGTGTCGGCAGAGGGGGAAGAGGCAACACTGAAGCTTTCTTT. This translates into CVGRGGRGNTEAFF.

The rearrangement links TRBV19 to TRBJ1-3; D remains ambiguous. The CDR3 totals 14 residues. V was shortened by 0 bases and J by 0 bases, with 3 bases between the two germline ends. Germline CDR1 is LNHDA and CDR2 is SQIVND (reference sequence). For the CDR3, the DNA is TGTGCCAGTAGTATAGACAACTCTGGAAACACCATATATTTT. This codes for CASSIDNSGNTIYF.

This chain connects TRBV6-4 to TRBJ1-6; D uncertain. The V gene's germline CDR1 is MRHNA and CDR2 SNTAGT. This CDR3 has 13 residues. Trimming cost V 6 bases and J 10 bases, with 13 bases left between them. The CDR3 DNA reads TGTGCCAGCAGGGGATATGCGGGGTCACCCCTCCACTTT. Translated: CASRGYAGSPLHF.

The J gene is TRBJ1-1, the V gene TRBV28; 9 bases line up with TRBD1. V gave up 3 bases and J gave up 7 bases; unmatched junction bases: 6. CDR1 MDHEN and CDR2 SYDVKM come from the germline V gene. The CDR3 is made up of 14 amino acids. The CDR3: CASSFRDRVGEAFF. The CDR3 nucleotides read TGTGCCAGCAGTTTCCGGGACAGGGTTGGTGAAGCTTTCTTT.

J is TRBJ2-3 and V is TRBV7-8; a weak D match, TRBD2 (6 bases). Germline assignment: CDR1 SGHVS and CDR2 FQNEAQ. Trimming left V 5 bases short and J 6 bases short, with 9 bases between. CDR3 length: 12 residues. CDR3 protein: CASSARGDTQYF. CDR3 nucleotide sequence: TGTGCCAGCAGCGCCCGGGGGGATACGCAGTATTTT.

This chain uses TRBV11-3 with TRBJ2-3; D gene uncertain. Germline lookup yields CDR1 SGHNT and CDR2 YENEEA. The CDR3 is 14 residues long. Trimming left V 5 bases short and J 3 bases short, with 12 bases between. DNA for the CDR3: TGTGCCAGCAGCCCCCGAGGAGCTACAGATACGCAGTATTTT. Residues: CASSPRGATDTQYF. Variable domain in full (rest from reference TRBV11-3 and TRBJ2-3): EAGVVQSPRYKIIEKKQPVAFWCNPISGHNTLYWYLQNLGQGPELLIRYENEEAVDDSQLPKDRFSAERLKGVDSTLKIQPAELGDSAVYLCASSPRGATDTQYFGPGTRLTVL.

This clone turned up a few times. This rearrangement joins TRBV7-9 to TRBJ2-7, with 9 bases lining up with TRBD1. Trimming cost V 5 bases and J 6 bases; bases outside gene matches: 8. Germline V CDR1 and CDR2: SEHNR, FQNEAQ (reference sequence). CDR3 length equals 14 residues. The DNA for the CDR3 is TGTGCCAGCAGCCTAAGGACAGGGGATGGCGAGCAGTACTTC. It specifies CASSLRTGDGEQYF.

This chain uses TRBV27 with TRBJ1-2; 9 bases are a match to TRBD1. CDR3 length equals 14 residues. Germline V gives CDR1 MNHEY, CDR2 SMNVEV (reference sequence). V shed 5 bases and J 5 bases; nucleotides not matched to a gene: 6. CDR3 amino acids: CASSRQGDRYGYTF. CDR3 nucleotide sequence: TGTGCCAGCAGTCGACAGGGGGATCGGTATGGCTACACCTTC.

Written as DNA, the CDR3 is TGTGCCAGCAGACTGGACAGGGCTTCCCTCTACGAGCAGTACTTC. It encodes CASRLDRASLYEQYF. The gene calls are TRBV6-5 and TRBJ2-7, with 8 bases lining up with TRBD1. The J segment lost 3 bases and the V segment lost 6 bases, leaving 10 bases of the junction unmatched. Germline V gene lookup returns CDR1 MNHEY and CDR2 SVGAGI. The CDR3 length is 15 residues.

CDR3 bases: TGTGCCAGCAGTGGCAACCCGGGACAGGGGTTCGGCGACGAGCAGTACTTC. Its translation is CASSGNPGQGFGDEQYF. This rearrangement joins TRBV27 to TRBJ2-7; 10 nucleotides match TRBD1. CDR1 and CDR2 (germline): MNHEY, SMNVEV (reference sequence). The CDR3 length is 17 residues. The trim removed 5 bases at V and 5 bases at J, leaving 15 bases unmatched.

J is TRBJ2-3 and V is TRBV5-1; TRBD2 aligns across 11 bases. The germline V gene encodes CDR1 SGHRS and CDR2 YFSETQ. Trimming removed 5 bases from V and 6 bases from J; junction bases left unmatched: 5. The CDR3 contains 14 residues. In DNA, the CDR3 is TGCGCCAGCAGACTTAGCGGGGGGGCTGATACGCAGTATTTT. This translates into CASRLSGGADTQYF.

CDR3 in DNA: TGTGCCAGCAGCCCCCGGACTAGCGGGAGGGCCCGCTCCTACAATGAGCAGTTCTTC. This sequence encodes CASSPRTSGRARSYNEQFF. This rearrangement joins TRBV7-6 to TRBJ2-1; 15 bases map to TRBD2. The germline CDR1 and CDR2 sequences are SGHVS and FNYEAQ. This CDR3 comprises 19 residues. Unmatched junction bases numbered 8, after V lost 5 bases and J lost 0 bases.

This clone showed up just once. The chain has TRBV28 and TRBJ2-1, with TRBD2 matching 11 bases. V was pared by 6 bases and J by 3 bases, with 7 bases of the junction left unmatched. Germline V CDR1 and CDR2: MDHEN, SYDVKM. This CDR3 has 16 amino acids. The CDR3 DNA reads TGTGCCAGCAGCCTACTACTAGCGGGAGTCTACAATGAGCAGTTCTTC. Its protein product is CASSLLLAGVYNEQFF.

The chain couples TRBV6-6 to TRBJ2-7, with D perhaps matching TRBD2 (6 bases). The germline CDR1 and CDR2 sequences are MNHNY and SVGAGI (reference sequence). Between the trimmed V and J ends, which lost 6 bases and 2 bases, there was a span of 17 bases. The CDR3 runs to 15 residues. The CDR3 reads CASSLLGGGTYEQYF. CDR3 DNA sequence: TGTGCCAGCAGCCTCCTCGGTGGCGGGACCTACGAGCAGTACTTC.

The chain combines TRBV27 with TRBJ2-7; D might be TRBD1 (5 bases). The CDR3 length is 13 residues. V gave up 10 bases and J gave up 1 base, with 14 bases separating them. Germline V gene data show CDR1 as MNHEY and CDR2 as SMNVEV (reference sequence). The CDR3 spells CATQLTGSYEQYF. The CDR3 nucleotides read TGTGCCACCCAGTTAACAGGTTCCTACGAGCAGTACTTC.

In DNA, the CDR3 is TGTGCCAGTAGTATGGGGCAGACCACCGGGGAGCTGTTTTTT. Protein: CASSMGQTTGELFF. This chain joins TRBV19 and TRBJ2-2; maybe TRBD1 (5 bases). Trimming removed 3 bases at V and 4 bases at J, with 9 bases between. This CDR3 region has 14 residues. Germline CDR1 reads LNHDA; CDR2 reads SQIVND (reference sequence).